What follows describes a single T cell receptor beta chain. The data are from a study of blood T cell repertoires in COVID-19. Study at large: Sites across the United States, Italy and Spain contributed samples from acute and convalescent COVID-19. T cells, B-cell-depleted T cells, or PBMCs provided the cDNA or gDNA that served as material.

Authors' data handling: Amplification with reference gene primers provided the estimates of nucleated cell counts. Assay: immunoSEQ multiplex PCR; the TCRdb copy retains only in-frame clones and omits some. V, J and clone size are those of that table, while D and trimming were read from the DNA. This sample has roughly 200,000 clones, with more than 80% found just once. The length of the CDR3 is 13 residues. Germline loops: CDR1 GTSNPN, CDR2 SVGIG (reference sequence). V was cut by 1 base and J by 7 bases, with 13 bases left in between. The TCR was taken from a man aged 40-50 years who had recovered from COVID-19. This chain connects TRBV30 to TRBJ1-1, with no clear D. Sequenced: PBMCs or T cells enriched from blood (not recorded which). In nucleotides, the CDR3 is TGTGCCTGGAGTGGAACCCTGAGTGGTGAAGCTTTCTTT. The encoded protein is CAWSGTLSGEAFF.